The sequence of this T cell receptor beta chain was determined in a study of shared clonotypes between healthy human individuals. Broader study findings: The study drew on few donors, limiting represented genetic and exposure-history diversity. Naive subsets, compared against memory subsets, generally had larger estimated richness values.

Worth noting for this clone: Its target is not known.

The germline V gene has CDR1 SEHNR and CDR2 FQNEAQ (reference sequence). V lost 3 bases and J lost 10; bases outside the gene matches: 7. The CDR3 length is 16 residues. The data were produced by immunoSEQ multiplex PCR, yet TCRdb's version contains in-frame clones alone and is incomplete. Here the sample spans 1,500,000 or so clones, 98% being singletons. This clonotype originated in a man in his thirties or forties in good health. This chain links TRBV7-9 with TRBJ2-1, with TRBD2 matching over 15 bases. Sequences were obtained from naive CD4+ T cells sorted from blood. The subset was: CD45RA+ positively selected. The CDR3 protein is CASSLGLAGGQWEQFF. For the CDR3, the DNA is TGTGCCAGCAGCTTGGGACTAGCGGGAGGACAATGGGAGCAGTTCTTC.